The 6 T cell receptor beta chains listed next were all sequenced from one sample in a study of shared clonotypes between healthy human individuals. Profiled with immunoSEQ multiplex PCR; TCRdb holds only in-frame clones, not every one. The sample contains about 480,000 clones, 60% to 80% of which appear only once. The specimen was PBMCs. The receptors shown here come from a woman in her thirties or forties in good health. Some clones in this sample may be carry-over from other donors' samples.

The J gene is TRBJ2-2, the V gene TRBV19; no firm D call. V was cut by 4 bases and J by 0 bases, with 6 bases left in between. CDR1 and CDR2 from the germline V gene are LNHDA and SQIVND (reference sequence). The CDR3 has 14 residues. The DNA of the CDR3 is TGTGCCAGTAGTACGTACACGAACACCGGGGAGCTGTTTTTT. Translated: CASSTYTNTGELFF.

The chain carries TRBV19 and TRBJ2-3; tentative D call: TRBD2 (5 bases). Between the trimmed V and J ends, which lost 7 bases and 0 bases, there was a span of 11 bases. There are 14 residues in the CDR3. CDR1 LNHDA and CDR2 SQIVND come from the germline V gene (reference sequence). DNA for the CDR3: TGTGCCAGTACGAGGGAAAGGAGCACAGATACGCAGTATTTT. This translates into CASTRERSTDTQYF. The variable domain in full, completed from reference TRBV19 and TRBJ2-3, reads DGGITQSPKYLFRKEGQNVTLSCEQNLNHDAMYWYRQDPGQGLRLIYYSQIVNDFQKGDIAEGYSVSREKKESFPLTVTSAQKNPTAFYLCASTRERSTDTQYFGPGTRLTVL.

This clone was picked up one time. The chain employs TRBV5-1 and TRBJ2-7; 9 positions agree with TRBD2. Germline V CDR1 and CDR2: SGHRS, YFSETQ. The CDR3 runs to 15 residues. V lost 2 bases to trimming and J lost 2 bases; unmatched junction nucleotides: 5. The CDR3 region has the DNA TGCGCCAGCAGCTTCAATAGCGGGAGCCCCTACGAGCAGTACTTC. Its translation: CASSFNSGSPYEQYF. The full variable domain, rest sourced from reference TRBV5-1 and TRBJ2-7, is KAGVTQTPRYLIKTRGQQVTLSCSPISGHRSVSWYQQTPGQGLQFLFEYFSETQRNKGNFPGRFSGRQFSNSRSEMNVSTLELGDSALYLCASSFNSGSPYEQYFGPGTRLTVT.

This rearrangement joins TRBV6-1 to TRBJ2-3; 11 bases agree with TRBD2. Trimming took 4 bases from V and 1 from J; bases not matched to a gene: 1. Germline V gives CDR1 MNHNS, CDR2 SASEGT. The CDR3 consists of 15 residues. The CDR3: CASSATSGGTDTQYF. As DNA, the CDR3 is TGTGCCAGCAGTGCGACTAGCGGGGGCACAGATACGCAGTATTTT.

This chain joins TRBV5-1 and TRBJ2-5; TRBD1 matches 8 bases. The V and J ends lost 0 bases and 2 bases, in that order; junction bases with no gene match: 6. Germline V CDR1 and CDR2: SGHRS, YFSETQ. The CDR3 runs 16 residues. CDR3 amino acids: CASSLAGTGIQETQYF. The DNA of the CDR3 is TGCGCCAGCAGCTTGGCCGGGACAGGTATACAAGAGACCCAGTACTTC.

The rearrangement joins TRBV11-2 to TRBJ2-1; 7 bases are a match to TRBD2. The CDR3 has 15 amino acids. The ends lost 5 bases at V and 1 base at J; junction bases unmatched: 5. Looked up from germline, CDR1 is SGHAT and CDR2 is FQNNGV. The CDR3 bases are TGTGCCAGCAGCGCTAGCGGAGCTTCCTACAATGAGCAGTTCTTC. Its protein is CASSASGASYNEQFF.